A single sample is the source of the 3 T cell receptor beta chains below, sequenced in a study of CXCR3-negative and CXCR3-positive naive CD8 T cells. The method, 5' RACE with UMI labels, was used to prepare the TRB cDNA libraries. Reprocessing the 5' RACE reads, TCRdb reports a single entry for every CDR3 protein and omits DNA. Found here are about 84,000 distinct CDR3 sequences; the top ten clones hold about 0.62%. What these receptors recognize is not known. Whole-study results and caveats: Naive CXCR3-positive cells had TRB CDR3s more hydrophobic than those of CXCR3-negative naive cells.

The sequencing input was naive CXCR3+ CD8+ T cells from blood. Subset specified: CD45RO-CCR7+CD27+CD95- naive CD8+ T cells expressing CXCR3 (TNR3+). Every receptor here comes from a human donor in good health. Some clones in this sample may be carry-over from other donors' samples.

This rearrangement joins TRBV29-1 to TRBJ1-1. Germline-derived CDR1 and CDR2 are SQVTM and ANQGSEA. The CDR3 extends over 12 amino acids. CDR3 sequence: CSVALGSGEAFF. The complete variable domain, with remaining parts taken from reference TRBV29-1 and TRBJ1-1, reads SAVISQKPSRDICQRGTSLTIQCQVDSQVTMMFWYRQQPGQSLTLIATANQGSEATYESGFVIDKFPISRPNLTFSTLTVSNMSPEDSSIYLCSVALGSGEAFFGQGTRLTVV.

CDR3 loop: CASSLTPTMNTEAFF. The chain uses TRBV5-5 and TRBJ1-1. This CDR3 has 15 residues. The V gene's germline CDR1 is SGHKS and CDR2 YYEKEE (reference sequence).

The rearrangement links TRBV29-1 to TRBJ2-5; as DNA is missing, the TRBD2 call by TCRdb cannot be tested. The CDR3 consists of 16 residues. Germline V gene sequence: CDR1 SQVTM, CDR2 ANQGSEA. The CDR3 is CSVDVIAGGYDETQYF.